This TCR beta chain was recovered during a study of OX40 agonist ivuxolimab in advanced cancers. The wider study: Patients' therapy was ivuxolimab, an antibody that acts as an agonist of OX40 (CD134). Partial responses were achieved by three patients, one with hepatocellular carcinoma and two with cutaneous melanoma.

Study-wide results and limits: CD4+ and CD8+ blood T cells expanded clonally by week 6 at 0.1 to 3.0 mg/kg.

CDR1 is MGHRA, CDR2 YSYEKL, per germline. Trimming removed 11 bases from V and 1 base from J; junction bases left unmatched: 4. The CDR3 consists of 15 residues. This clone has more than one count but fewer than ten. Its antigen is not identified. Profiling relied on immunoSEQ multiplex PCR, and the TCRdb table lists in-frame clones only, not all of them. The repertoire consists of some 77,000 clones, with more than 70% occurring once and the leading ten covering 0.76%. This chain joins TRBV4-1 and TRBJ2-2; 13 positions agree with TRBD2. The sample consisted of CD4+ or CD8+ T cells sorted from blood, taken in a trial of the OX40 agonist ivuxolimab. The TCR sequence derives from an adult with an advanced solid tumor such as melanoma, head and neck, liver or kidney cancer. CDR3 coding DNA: TGCGCCGAGGGACTAGCGGGAAGGAACACCGGGGAGCTGTTTTTT. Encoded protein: CAEGLAGRNTGELFF.